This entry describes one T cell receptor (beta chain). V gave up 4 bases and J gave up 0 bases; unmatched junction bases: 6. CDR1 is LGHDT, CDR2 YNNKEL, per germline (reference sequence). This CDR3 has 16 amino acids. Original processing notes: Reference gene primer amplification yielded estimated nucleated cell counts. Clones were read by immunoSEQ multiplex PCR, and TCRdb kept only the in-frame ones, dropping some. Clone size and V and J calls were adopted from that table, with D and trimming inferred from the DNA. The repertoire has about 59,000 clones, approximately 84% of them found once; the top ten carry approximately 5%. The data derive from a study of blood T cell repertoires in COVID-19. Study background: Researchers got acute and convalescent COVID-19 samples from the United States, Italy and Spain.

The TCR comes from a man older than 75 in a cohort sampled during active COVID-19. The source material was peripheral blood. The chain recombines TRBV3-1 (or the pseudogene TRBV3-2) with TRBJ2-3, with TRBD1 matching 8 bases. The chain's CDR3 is CASSRNTGGSTDTQYF. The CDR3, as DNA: TGTGCCAGCAGCCGCAACACAGGGGGAAGCACAGATACGCAGTATTTT.